Detailed here is one TCR beta chain. Its antigen is unknown. Per-base quality was not reported, and no clone a single base away is much larger than it. Different DNA sequences within this sample yield the same CDR3. The immunoSEQ Assay, a bias-controlled multiplex PCR, was used to amplify TCRbeta CDR3 regions from genomic DNA. The authors' pipeline ran thus. Within the assay, amplification of reference gene primers was used to estimate how many nucleated cells each sample contained. To quantify the absolute abundance of each unique TCRbeta CDR3 rearrangement, sequence reads were collapsed and filtered. For each sample, productive Simpson clonality was calculated as the square root of Simpson's diversity index over productive rearrangements. TCRdb's version of the immuneACCESS table is confined to in-frame rearrangements and falls short of the full clone set. An unresolved V gene accounts for under half of the shortfall where checked; the remainder is of unknown origin. The D gene and trimming were derived from the DNA, and the V and J assignments and clone size from that table. Recorded for this sample are under 200,000 clones; 82% of them occurred a single time. Together, the top ten hold less than 9.5% of the sample.

This sample was included in a study of blood T cell repertoires in COVID-19 (dated by TCRdb to the early 2020s). The study in broad terms: Collaborator samples came from the United States, Italy and Spain and covered acute and convalescent phases of COVID-19. The material from the prospective study consisted of cDNA or gDNA derived from T cells, B-cell-depleted T cells, or PBMCs. The repertoires were made available in a free public database intended to serve as a resource for research on the immune response to SARS-CoV-2. The samples were drawn from two sources: the first 160 participants of the ongoing ImmuneRACE study, and 1,200 or so subjects contributed by 6 global collaborators. The sample metadata nearly always contained a de-identified subject ID, COVID-19 status, age in years and sex. HLA class I and class II types, where available, came from metadata supplied by the sample provider rather than from assay-based typing. Deeply sampled blood TCRbeta repertoires from subjects exposed to, actively infected with, or recovered from COVID-19 were included in the dataset. Broader findings and caveats from the paper: Clinical and demographic metadata were provided uncurated, with the amount varying by source and participant.

In Seattle, one collaborating source enrolled patients while the infection was active and tracked those patients longitudinally over the course of disease. The collaborating institutions used their own protocols to collect whole blood in K2EDTA tubes. For TCRbeta analysis, collaborator samples were shipped as frozen whole blood, as isolated PBMCs, or as DNA extracted from either sample type. Its CDR3 holds 15 amino acids, cysteine through phenylalanine. CDR3 DNA only is kept here, 45 bases in frame from base 1. CDR1 and CDR2 are read off the germline V gene as SNHLY and FYNNEI. V has 6 bases trimmed and J has 1 base trimmed; junction bases matching no gene number 3.

The receptor was derived from an older woman with COVID-19, enrolled during active disease. The chain is assembled from TRBV2 and TRBJ2-3; 11 junctional bases match TRBD2. The source material was peripheral blood. CDR3 protein: CASSLLAGGTDTQYF. The sequenced DNA is TGTGCCAGCAGCTTACTAGCGGGGGGCACAGATACGCAGTATTTT.